These 15 T cell receptor beta chains share one sample of origin, sequenced in a study of graft-versus-host responses after intestinal transplantation. Generated by immunoSEQ multiplex PCR, the TCRdb table keeps only in-frame clones and is missing some. The repertoire holds roughly 56,000 clones, with 91% as singletons. This material consisted of PBMCs, taken 118 to 130 days after intestinal transplantation. These receptors were obtained from a human patient who received an intestinal transplant, so some T cells may come from the graft donor.

A note on this clone: Other DNA sequences in this sample translate to the same CDR3. V gene TRBV5-4 combines with J gene TRBJ2-2; D gene unclear. Germline CDR1 and CDR2: SGHNT and YYREEE (reference sequence). The CDR3 runs 15 residues. The V gene lost 0 bases and the J gene lost 3 bases, with 9 bases spanning the gap. The DNA of the CDR3 is TGTGCCAGCAGCTTGGAGGGCAGATACACCGGGGAGCTGTTTTTT. This gives the protein CASSLEGRYTGELFF.

The chain is built from TRBV19 and TRBJ1-5; tentative D call: TRBD1 (5 bases). Trimming removed 7 bases from V and 2 bases from J, with 27 bases in between. Looked up from germline, CDR1 is LNHDA and CDR2 is SQIVND (reference sequence). This CDR3 comprises 19 residues. CDR3 in DNA: TGTGCCAGTAAAGGAGAGGGACTTTATGGCGGGCGGCGCAATCAGCCCCAGCATTTT. Amino acids: CASKGEGLYGGRRNQPQHF.

This clone was recorded a few times. This CDR3 is CASSLATVTAQYF. CDR3 DNA sequence: TGTGCCAGCAGCTTAGCAACGGTCACGGCCCAGTACTTC. The chain links TRBV7-9 to TRBJ2-7; D is unclear. The germline gives CDR1 SEHNR, CDR2 FQNEAQ (reference sequence). V dropped 0 bases and J dropped 10 bases, with 13 bases sitting between them. CDR3 length: 13 residues.

V usage is TRBV6-1 and J usage is TRBJ2-3, with TRBD1 matching 9 bases. Germline lookup yields CDR1 MNHNS and CDR2 SASEGT. Germline trimming cut 8 bases from V and 5 bases from J; bases unmatched to any gene: 8. The CDR3 length is 14 residues. The CDR3 DNA sequence: TGTGCCAGCGGGGGGACAGGGAGGAGAGATACGCAGTATTTT. Translated, it gives CASGGTGRRDTQYF.

This clone has only a few counts. In nucleotides, the CDR3 is TGTGCCAGCCGCCGGGACTCTGGAAACACCATATATTTT. It encodes CASRRDSGNTIYF. The chain recombines TRBV19 with TRBJ1-3; no reliable D call. CDR3 size: 13 residues. The V end was cut by 9 bases, the J end by 0 bases, with 9 bases between. Germline assignment: CDR1 LNHDA and CDR2 SQIVND (reference sequence). Complete variable domain (other parts from reference TRBV19 and TRBJ1-3): DGGITQSPKYLFRKEGQNVTLSCEQNLNHDAMYWYRQDPGQGLRLIYYSQIVNDFQKGDIAEGYSVSREKKESFPLTVTSAQKNPTAFYLCASRRDSGNTIYFGEGSWLTVV.

The genes are TRBV25-1 and TRBJ1-2, with TRBD1 matching 7 bases. This CDR3 is 13 amino acids long. Germline V lookup: CDR1 MGHDK, CDR2 SYGVNS. V was clipped by 5 bases and J by 3 bases; unmatched bases: 3. CDR3 in amino acids: CASSRQGHYGYTF. CDR3 nucleotide sequence: TGTGCCAGCAGTCGACAGGGTCACTATGGCTACACCTTC.

This clone was seen only once. The genes are TRBV7-3 and TRBJ2-2, with a tentative D call TRBD1 (6 bases). The CDR3 extends over 13 amino acids. Trimming left V 5 bases short and J 6 bases short, with 10 bases between. Germline-derived CDR1 and CDR2 are SGHTA and FQGTGA. The CDR3 loop is CASSPRTAGELFF. CDR3 sequence (DNA): TGTGCCAGCAGCCCGAGGACAGCCGGGGAGCTGTTTTTT.

This chain links TRBV5-1 with TRBJ2-1; TRBD2 matches 14 bases. Trimming cost V 4 bases and J 13 bases; bases outside gene matches: 4. Germline V gene lookup returns CDR1 SGHRS and CDR2 YFSETQ. The CDR3 length is 13 residues. CDR3 nucleotide sequence: TGCGCCAGCAGCACGGGACTAGCGGGAGTTCAGTTCTTC. The encoded protein is CASSTGLAGVQFF.

The rearrangement links TRBV2 to TRBJ2-1; D may be TRBD1 (5 bases). This CDR3 has 13 amino acids. CDR1 SNHLY and CDR2 FYNNEI come from the germline V gene. Trimming left V 6 bases short and J 8 bases short, with 14 bases between. The CDR3 nucleotides are TGTGCCAGCAGAGCCAGGGCTATCGATGAGCAGTTCTTC. Residues: CASRARAIDEQFF.

The CDR3 nucleotides are TGTGCCAGCAGCCAATTCGGCTCTAGCACAGATACGCAGTATTTT. The encoded protein is CASSQFGSSTDTQYF. This chain links TRBV16 with TRBJ2-3; D ambiguous. Between the trimmed V and J ends, which lost 1 base and 0 bases, there was a span of 8 bases. Germline CDR1 reads KGHSY; CDR2 reads FQNENV. The CDR3 is 15 amino acids.

V and J are TRBV5-1 and TRBJ1-1, with D unresolved. Germline V CDR1 and CDR2: SGHRS, YFSETQ. The CDR3 covers 13 residues. V was trimmed by 2 bases and J by 1 base, leaving 6 bases between them. CDR3 loop: CASSLQQNTEAFF. The CDR3 DNA sequence: TGCGCCAGCAGCTTACAGCAGAACACTGAAGCTTTCTTT.

The sample holds one count of this clone. This sequence joins TRBV5-1 and TRBJ2-2; D call uncertain. Trimming removed 1 base at V and 4 bases at J, with 5 bases between. Germline V CDR1 and CDR2: SGHRS, YFSETQ. The CDR3 contains 13 residues. DNA for the CDR3: TGCGCCAGCAGCTTGAGTGTCACCGGGGAGCTGTTTTTT. Translating it yields CASSLSVTGELFF.

The CDR3 region has the DNA TGTGCCAGCTCACTTAAGAAGGACACTGAAGCTTTCTTT. Translation gives CASSLKKDTEAFF. J is TRBJ1-1 and V is TRBV18; D ambiguous. Germline V gene lookup returns CDR1 KGHSH and CDR2 LQKENI. This CDR3 comprises 13 residues. With 4 bases removed from V and 3 bases from J, the gap between germline ends came to 9 bases.

The chain employs TRBV19 and TRBJ1-4, with unresolved D. Deletions cut 3 bases from V and 5 bases from J, with 13 bases between. The CDR3 has 15 amino acids. The V gene's germline CDR1 is LNHDA and CDR2 SQIVND (reference sequence). As DNA, the CDR3 is TGTGCCAGTAGTATCAATGGGTTAGGGAATGAAAAACTGTTTTTT. Its protein is CASSINGLGNEKLFF.

This chain joins TRBV6-5 and TRBJ2-7; D is undetermined. CDR3 length equals 12 residues. V shed 4 bases and J shed 4 bases, with 8 bases lying between them. Germline CDR1 MNHEY, CDR2 SVGAGI. CDR3 sequence reads: CASSSAVYEQYF. CDR3 DNA sequence: TGTGCCAGCAGTTCGGCGGTTTACGAGCAGTACTTC.